This is a list of T cell receptor beta chains from one sample in a study of cytomegalovirus exposure and HLA in healthy donors. Assay: immunoSEQ multiplex PCR; the TCRdb copy retains only in-frame clones and omits some. The repertoire holds more than 100,000 clones, 65% to 90% seen once, with less than 2.5% in the top ten. The sequencing input was PBMCs. The receptors originated from a man younger than 40 in good health and CMV-seronegative. The CDR3 runs from the conserved cysteine through the conserved F or W. The D gene is left open where the match is weak. Only some rows state a clone size, as once, few, many or a class for expanded clones.

abundance	d_gene	v_gene	j_gene	CDR3nt	CDR3aa
.	TRBD2	TRBV9	TRBJ2-1	TGTGCCAGCAGCGGGACTAGCGGACACAATGAGCAGTTCTTC	CASSGTSGHNEQFF
.	.	TRBV18	TRBJ1-3	TGTGCCAGCTCATCAGTTACAGGCTTCTCTGGAAACACCATATATTTT	CASSSVTGFSGNTIYF
.	TRBD1	TRBV28	TRBJ1-5	TGTGCCAGCAGAGAAGGGACAGGGCTGAATCAGCCCCAGCATTTT	CASREGTGLNQPQHF
.	.	TRBV2	TRBJ1-5	TGTGCCAGCAGTCCAGGAGGGGAGCCCCAGCATTTT	CASSPGGEPQHF
.	.	TRBV6-6	TRBJ1-2	TGTGCCATCACACCCTTGGAGGGTTCTGGCTACACCTTC	CAITPLEGSGYTF
.	.	TRBV7-9	TRBJ1-3	TGTTCCAGCAGCTTGGAAACAGTACTGTCTGGAAACACCATATATTTT	CSSSLETVLSGNTIYF
.	TRBD1	TRBV5-1	TRBJ2-1	TGCGCCAGCAGCTTGGAGGGACAGGAGTACAATGAGCAGTTCTTC	CASSLEGQEYNEQFF
.	.	TRBV10-1	TRBJ2-3	TGCGCCAGCAGTGAGGTTGCGGGTGCAGATACGCAGTATTTT	CASSEVAGADTQYF
.	TRBD1	TRBV18	TRBJ1-2	TGTGCCAGCGTTGACCCCAGGGGGCCTGACTATGGCTACACCTTC	CASVDPRGPDYGYTF
.	.	TRBV7-9	TRBJ2-1	TGTGCCAGCAGCCCTGGGGCTGCGGGGATTAGGTACAATGAGCAGTTCTTC	CASSPGAAGIRYNEQFF
once	.	TRBV7-6	TRBJ2-2	TGTGCCAGCAGCCCCAGGCTCCCGGAATTTGGGGAGCTGTTTTTT	CASSPRLPEFGELFF
.	.	TRBV7-9	TRBJ2-2	TGTGCCAGCAGCTTGACCGACCTCCTCGGGGGCACCGGGGAGCTGTTTTTT	CASSLTDLLGGTGELFF
.	TRBD1	TRBV2	TRBJ1-4	TGTGCCAGCGGGGACAGCTGGGAGGAAAAACTGTTTTTT	CASGDSWEEKLFF
.	TRBD1	TRBV19	TRBJ1-5	TGTGCCAGTGGATGGACAGGGGGCAATCAGCCCCAGCATTTT	CASGWTGGNQPQHF
.	.	TRBV28	TRBJ1-5	TGTGCCAGCAGTTCCCCGGGGGTGAGCAATCAGCCCCAGCATTTT	CASSSPGVSNQPQHF
.	TRBD2	TRBV5-4	TRBJ2-1	TGTGCCAGCAGCGGACTAGCGGGGGGGCCCAATGAGCAGTTCTTC	CASSGLAGGPNEQFF
.	.	TRBV7-2	TRBJ2-5	TGTGCCAGCAGCTTAGAGAGGACCAGGGGAAAGACCCAGTACTTC	CASSLERTRGKTQYF
.	TRBD1	TRBV4-1	TRBJ1-1	TGCGCCAGCAGCCAAGATCCGGGGGCGACAGGGATAGGCACTGAAGCTTTCTTT	CASSQDPGATGIGTEAFF
.	.	TRBV4-3	TRBJ2-7	TGCGCCAGCAGCCAAGATGAGGGGGTAAGCGAGCAGTACTTC	CASSQDEGVSEQYF
.	.	TRBV27	TRBJ1-5	TGTGCCAGCAGTTTATCAGTCGTGGAGGGCAATCAGCCCCAGCATTTT	CASSLSVVEGNQPQHF
.	TRBD1	TRBV5-4	TRBJ2-7	TGTGCCACCCGCGAGCAGGGGGTTTCCTACGAGCAGTACTTC	CATREQGVSYEQYF
.	.	TRBV19	TRBJ1-1	TGTGCCAGTTCACCAACGCCAGGGCACCTCGAAGCTTTCTTT	CASSPTPGHLEAFF
.	.	TRBV7-7	TRBJ2-2	TGTGCCAGCAGCTCAGCCTCCGGGGGAGCTTCCGGGGAGCTGTTTTTT	CASSSASGGASGELFF
once	.	TRBV15	TRBJ2-2	TGTGCCACCAGAAAACTGTTGAACACCGGGGAGCTGTTTTTT	CATRKLLNTGELFF
.	TRBD1	TRBV7-2	TRBJ1-2	TGTGCCAGCAGCCCGAGGACAGGGGACTATGGCTACACCTTC	CASSPRTGDYGYTF
.	.	TRBV2	TRBJ1-1	TGTGCCAGCGGGCAGGGGCGGGACACTGAAGCTTTCTTT	CASGQGRDTEAFF
.	TRBD1	TRBV9	TRBJ1-2	TGTGCCAGCAGCGCGACAGGGTTGGGTGGCTACACCTTC	CASSATGLGGYTF
.	TRBD2	TRBV9	TRBJ2-1	TGTGCCAGCAGCGGCTTAGCGGGGGGGTCGTCAAATGAGCAGTTCTTC	CASSGLAGGSSNEQFF
.	.	TRBV6-6	TRBJ1-1	TGTGCCAGCAGTTACTCACCCAGGAACACTGAAGCTTTCTTT	CASSYSPRNTEAFF
.	.	TRBV6-1	TRBJ2-2	TGTGCCAGCAGGGCAGGGAACACCGGGGAGCTGTTTTTT	CASRAGNTGELFF
once	.	TRBV5-1	TRBJ1-6	TGCGCCAGCAGCTTGGCTCAGGGAGGGAATTCACCCCTCCACTTT	CASSLAQGGNSPLHF
.	.	TRBV7-6	TRBJ2-1	TGTGCCAGCAGCTTCGGAGAATACAATGAGCAGTTCTTC	CASSFGEYNEQFF
.	.	TRBV10-3	TRBJ2-1	TGTGCCATCAGCGCCGACAGGCGGGGGTACAATGAGCAGTTCTTC	CAISADRRGYNEQFF
.	.	TRBV7-8	TRBJ2-7	TGTGCCAGCAGCTTAGACAGACCCTACGAGCAGTACTTC	CASSLDRPYEQYF
.	TRBD2	TRBV10-1	TRBJ2-5	TGCGCCAGCAGTGAGGGGACTAGCGGGCTCCAAGAGACCCAGTACTTC	CASSEGTSGLQETQYF
.	.	TRBV5-6	TRBJ1-5	TGTGCCAGCAGCTTGAGGGCAGGGGGCAATCAGCCCCAGCATTTT	CASSLRAGGNQPQHF
.	.	TRBV5-6	TRBJ1-6	TGTGCCAGCAGCTTGGAACAGTCCTCCTATAATTCACCCCTCCACTTT	CASSLEQSSYNSPLHF
.	.	TRBV6-4	TRBJ1-5	TGTGCCAGCAGTGACCGCAGGGTTTATAGCAATCAGCCCCAGCATTTT	CASSDRRVYSNQPQHF
once	.	TRBV28	TRBJ1-2	TGTGCCAGTTTGGCAGCAGGGGGCTACACCTTC	CASLAAGGYTF
.	.	TRBV10-3	TRBJ2-1	TGTGCCATCAGTGAGAGGACAGAAGAGCAGTTCTTC	CAISERTEEQFF
.	TRBD1	TRBV2	TRBJ1-2	TGTGCCAGCAGTGAAGGACAGGGAAACTATGGCTACACCTTC	CASSEGQGNYGYTF
few	TRBD1	TRBV7-7	TRBJ2-7	TGTGCCAGCAGTGCCGGACAGGGCAACGAGCAGTACTTC	CASSAGQGNEQYF
.	.	TRBV7-8	TRBJ2-7	TGTGCCAGCAGCTTCGAGTTCGGTAGGGGGAGCTCCTACGAGCAGTACTTC	CASSFEFGRGSSYEQYF
.	.	TRBV11-2	TRBJ2-7	TGTGCCAGCAGCTTAGCCCCGTCCTACGAGCAGTACTTC	CASSLAPSYEQYF
.	TRBD1	TRBV7-9	TRBJ2-1	TGTGCCAGCAGCTTAGCGGACAGGGCTGACAATGAGCAGTTCTTC	CASSLADRADNEQFF
.	.	TRBV14	TRBJ2-2	TGTGCCAGCAGCCAAAGCGAGCCCGGGGAGCTGTTTTTT	CASSQSEPGELFF
.	.	TRBV4-2	TRBJ2-3	TGTGCCAGCAGCCAAGAGGGGGGGCCCACAGATACGCAGTATTTT	CASSQEGGPTDTQYF
.	.	TRBV2	TRBJ1-2	TGTGCCAGCAGTGAAGACAGGGTCTCTGGCTACACCTTC	CASSEDRVSGYTF
.	.	TRBV28	TRBJ1-5	TGTGCCAGCAGTTCCCTATCCGGGACTGGGGATCAGCCCCAGCATTTT	CASSSLSGTGDQPQHF
.	.	TRBV19	TRBJ1-5	TGTGCCAGTACCTCTTCGGGGGGAGAGCGGCAGCCCCAGCATTTT	CASTSSGGERQPQHF
.	TRBD2	TRBV14	TRBJ2-1	TGTGCCAGCACCAAAAGGGGACTAGCGGGGGGGCGTTACAATGAGCAGTTCTTC	CASTKRGLAGGRYNEQFF
.	.	TRBV11-2	TRBJ2-1	TGTGCCAGCAGCCCAAGATTGGACAGATACAATGAGCAGTTCTTC	CASSPRLDRYNEQFF
.	.	TRBV5-4	TRBJ2-1	TGTGCCAGCAGCCCTACCGGCGACAGCTACAATGAGCAGTTCTTC	CASSPTGDSYNEQFF
.	.	TRBV6-6	TRBJ2-6	TGTGCCAGCGGCTACAGGGCTTCTGGGGCCAACGTCCTGACTTTC	CASGYRASGANVLTF
few	TRBD1	TRBV15	TRBJ1-4	TGTGCCACCAGCGAGGGGACAGGGACAACTAATGAAAAACTGTTTTTT	CATSEGTGTTNEKLFF
.	.	TRBV5-6	TRBJ2-5	TGTGCCAGCAGCTTGATTCGCGACAGGTACCAAGAGACCCAGTACTTC	CASSLIRDRYQETQYF
.	.	TRBV6-1	TRBJ2-7	TGTGCCAGCAGGGAGGGCAGTGGCCGGACCTACGAGCAGTACTTC	CASREGSGRTYEQYF
.	.	TRBV28	TRBJ2-2	TGTTCCACAGGGCTCCCGGACACCGGGGAGCTGTTTTTT	CSTGLPDTGELFF
.	.	TRBV11-2	TRBJ2-7	TGTGCCAGCAGACACTACAGGTTCTCCCCACCCCAGCAGTACTTC	CASRHYRFSPPQQYF